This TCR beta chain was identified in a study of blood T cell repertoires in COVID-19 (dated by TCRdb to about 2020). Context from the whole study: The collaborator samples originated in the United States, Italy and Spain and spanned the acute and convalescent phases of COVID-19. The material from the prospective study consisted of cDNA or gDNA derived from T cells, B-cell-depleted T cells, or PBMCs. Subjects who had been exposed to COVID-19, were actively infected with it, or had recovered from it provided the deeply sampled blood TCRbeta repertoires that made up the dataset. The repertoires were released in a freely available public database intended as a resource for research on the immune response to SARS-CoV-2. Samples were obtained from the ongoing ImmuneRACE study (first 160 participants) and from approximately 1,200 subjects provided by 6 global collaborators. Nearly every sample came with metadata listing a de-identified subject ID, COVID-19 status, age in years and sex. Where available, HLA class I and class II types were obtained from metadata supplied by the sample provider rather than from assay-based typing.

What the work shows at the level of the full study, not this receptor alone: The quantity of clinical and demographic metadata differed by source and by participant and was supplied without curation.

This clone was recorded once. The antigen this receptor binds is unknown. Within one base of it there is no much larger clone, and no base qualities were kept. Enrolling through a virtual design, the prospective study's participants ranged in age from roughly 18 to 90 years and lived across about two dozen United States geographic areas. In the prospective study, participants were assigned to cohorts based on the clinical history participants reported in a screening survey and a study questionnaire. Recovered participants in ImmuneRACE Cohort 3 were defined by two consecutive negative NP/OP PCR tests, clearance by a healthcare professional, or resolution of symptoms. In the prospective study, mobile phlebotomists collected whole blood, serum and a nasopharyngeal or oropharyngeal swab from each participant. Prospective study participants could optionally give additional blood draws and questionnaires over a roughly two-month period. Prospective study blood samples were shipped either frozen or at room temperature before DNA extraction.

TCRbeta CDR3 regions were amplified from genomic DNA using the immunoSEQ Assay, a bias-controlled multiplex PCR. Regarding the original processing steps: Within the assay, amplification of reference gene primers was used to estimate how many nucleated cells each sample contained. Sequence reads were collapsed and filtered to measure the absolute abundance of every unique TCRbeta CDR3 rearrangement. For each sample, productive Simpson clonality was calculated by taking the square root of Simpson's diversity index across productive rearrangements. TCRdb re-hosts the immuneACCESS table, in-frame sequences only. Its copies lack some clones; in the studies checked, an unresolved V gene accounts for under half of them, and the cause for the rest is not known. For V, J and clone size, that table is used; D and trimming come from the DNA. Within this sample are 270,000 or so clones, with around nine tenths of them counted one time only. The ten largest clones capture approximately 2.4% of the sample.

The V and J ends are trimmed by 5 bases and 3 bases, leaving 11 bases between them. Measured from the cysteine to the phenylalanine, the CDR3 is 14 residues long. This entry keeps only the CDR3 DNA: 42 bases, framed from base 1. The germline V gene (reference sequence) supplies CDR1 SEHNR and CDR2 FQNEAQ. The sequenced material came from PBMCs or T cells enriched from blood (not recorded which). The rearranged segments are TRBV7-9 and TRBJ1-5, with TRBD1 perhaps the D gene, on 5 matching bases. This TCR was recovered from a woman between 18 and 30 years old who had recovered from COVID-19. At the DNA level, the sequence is TGTGCCAGCAGCCCAGGGTTGGTCAATCAGCCCCAGCATTTT. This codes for CASSPGLVNQPQHF. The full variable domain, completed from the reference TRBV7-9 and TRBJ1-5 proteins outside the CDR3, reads DTGVSQNPRHKITKRGQNVTFRCDPISEHNRLYWYRQTLGQGPEFLTYFQNEAQLEKSRLLSDRFSAERPKGSFSTLEIQRTEQGDSAMYLCASSPGLVNQPQHFGDGTRLSIL.